Presented here are 25 T cell receptor beta chains from one specimen sequenced in a study of cytomegalovirus exposure and HLA in healthy donors. Generated by immunoSEQ multiplex PCR, the TCRdb table keeps only in-frame clones and is missing some. The profile shows more than 90,000 clones, approximately 90% of them singletons. The sequencing input was PBMCs. These receptors came from a man aged 18 to 30 in good health and CMV-seropositive.

Only one count was recorded for this clone. This chain links TRBV5-5 with TRBJ2-7; D perhaps matches TRBD1 (6 bases). CDR1 SGHKS and CDR2 YYEKEE come from the germline V gene (reference sequence). The CDR3 contains 16 residues. V lost 0 bases to trimming and J lost 0 bases, with 13 bases between them. CDR3 nucleotides: TGTGCCAGCAGCTTGGTTGCAGGGGAATACTCCTACGAGCAGTACTTC. The encoded protein is CASSLVAGEYSYEQYF. Based on the CDR3 plus reference TRBV5-5 and TRBJ2-7, the full variable domain is DAGVTQSPTHLIKTRGQQVTLRCSPISGHKSVSWYQQVLGQGPQFIFQYYEKEERGRGNFPDRFSARQFPNYSSELNVNALLLGDSALYLCASSLVAGEYSYEQYFGPGTRLTVT.

This chain links TRBV7-2 with TRBJ2-1; 9 bases agree with TRBD1. The junction had 6 bases not matched to a gene; V was cut back by 6 bases and J by 6 bases. Germline CDR1 SGHTA, CDR2 FQGNSA. The CDR3 has 14 amino acids. The DNA for the CDR3 is TGTGCCAGCAGGGCGGGGACAGGGTTCAATGAGCAGTTCTTC. It is translated as CASRAGTGFNEQFF.

V usage is TRBV11-2 and J usage is TRBJ1-1; perhaps TRBD1 as D (5 bases). Trimming removed 1 base from V and 3 bases from J, with 12 bases in between. Germline CDR1 SGHAT, CDR2 FQNNGV. The CDR3 runs 15 residues. The CDR3 nucleotides are TGTGCCAGCAGCTTAGCCCAACCAGGGTACACTGAAGCTTTCTTT. Translating it yields CASSLAQPGYTEAFF.

The chain links TRBV2 to TRBJ2-1; D possibly corresponds to TRBD1 (6 bases). Trimming removed 11 bases from V and 4 bases from J, with 9 bases in between. This CDR3 has 11 amino acids. Germline V gene lookup returns CDR1 SNHLY and CDR2 FYNNEI. The CDR3 region is CAGGQYNEQFF. The CDR3, as DNA: TGTGCCGGTGGACAGTACAATGAGCAGTTCTTC. The full variable domain, in which reference TRBV2 and TRBJ2-1 provide the parts outside the CDR3, is EPEVTQTPSHQVTQMGQEVILRCVPISNHLYFYWYRQILGQKVEFLVSFYNNEISEKSEIFDDQFSVERPDGSNFTLKIRSTKLEDSAMYFCAGGQYNEQFFGPGTRLTVL.

This chain connects TRBV6-6 to TRBJ1-2; 8 nucleotides align to TRBD1. Germline V lookup: CDR1 MNHNY, CDR2 SVGAGI (reference sequence). This CDR3 contains 14 residues. Germline trimming cut 6 bases from V and 7 bases from J; bases unmatched to any gene: 10. The CDR3 bases are TGTGCCAGCAGACAGGGGGGAGGCAGAGTTGGCTACACCTTC. Protein: CASRQGGGRVGYTF.

The chain uses TRBV10-1 and TRBJ2-4; 8 nucleotides line up with TRBD2. The V segment lost 7 bases and the J segment 0 bases; nucleotides outside the gene matches: 8. Germline loops: CDR1 WNHNN, CDR2 SYGVQD (reference sequence). This CDR3 spans 16 amino acids. CDR3: CASNHREGSAKNIQYF. For the CDR3, the DNA is TGCGCCAGCAACCACCGGGAGGGGTCAGCCAAAAACATTCAGTACTTC.

The chain is built from TRBV28 and TRBJ2-7, with 8 bases fitting TRBD1. Per germline, CDR1 MDHEN and CDR2 SYDVKM. This CDR3 has 12 amino acids. J gave up 3 bases and V 8 bases, and 3 bases lay outside the gene matches. For the CDR3, the DNA is TGTGCCAGCGCCGGGACAGGCTACGAGCAGTACTTC. It specifies CASAGTGYEQYF.

The chain couples TRBV6-6 to TRBJ1-5; D remains ambiguous. The CDR3 has 14 amino acids. V lost 2 bases and J lost 5, with 10 bases in between. CDR1 and CDR2 (germline): MNHNY, SVGAGI (reference sequence). CDR3 in amino acids: CASSYLGVHQPQHF. The CDR3, as DNA: TGTGCCAGCAGTTACCTCGGGGTGCATCAGCCCCAGCATTTT.

V and J are TRBV29-1 and TRBJ2-1, with 8 bases lining up with TRBD2. The trim removed 7 bases at V and 3 bases at J, leaving 8 bases unmatched. Germline CDR1 is SQVTM and CDR2 is ANQGSEA. This CDR3 has 14 residues. The CDR3 reads CSAHSGAYYNEQFF. Written as DNA, the CDR3 is TGCAGCGCCCATAGCGGGGCTTACTACAATGAGCAGTTCTTC.

The V gene is TRBV12-5, the J gene TRBJ1-5, with TRBD1 matching over 7 bases. Germline CDR1 reads LGHNT; CDR2 reads FRNRAP. This CDR3 has 13 amino acids. The V gene end was trimmed by 7 bases and the J gene end by 7 bases; junction bases not matched to a gene: 7. This chain's CDR3 is CASVDRVGQPQHF. In nucleotides, the CDR3 is TGTGCTAGTGTCGACAGGGTGGGACAGCCCCAGCATTTT.

This sequence joins TRBV5-1 and TRBJ2-1, with a possible D match to TRBD2 (7 bases). Trimming stripped 4 bases from V and 7 bases from J, with 21 bases between. The CDR3 is 16 amino acids. Germline CDR1 is SGHRS and CDR2 is YFSETQ. CDR3 sequence (DNA): TGCGCCAGCAGCCCCGGGCCGGGGGGCCAGGATAATGAGCAGTTCTTC. This gives the protein CASSPGPGGQDNEQFF.

The rearrangement joins TRBV6-1 to TRBJ1-2; 7 bases align to TRBD1. The J segment lost 4 bases and the V segment lost 3 bases, leaving 5 bases of the junction unmatched. Germline V CDR1 and CDR2: MNHNS, SASEGT. The CDR3 contains 14 residues. DNA for the CDR3: TGTGCCAGCAGTGAGACAGGGTCCGGCTATGGCTACACCTTC. As protein: CASSETGSGYGYTF.

The chain links TRBV6-5 to TRBJ1-1; D is uncertain. The CDR3 consists of 16 residues. Germline-derived CDR1 and CDR2 are MNHEY and SVGAGI. The ends were cut back, 0 bases at V and 1 base at J, with 12 bases in the middle. In nucleotides, the CDR3 is TGTGCCAGCAGTTACTCTCAGTATGGGCCGAACACTGAAGCTTTCTTT. It codes for CASSYSQYGPNTEAFF.

For the CDR3, the DNA is TGTGCCAGCAGCTTAGGGAGACAAGGGGGCGGCTACACCTTC. Amino acids: CASSLGRQGGGYTF. The rearrangement uses TRBV7-6 and TRBJ1-2; 7 bases are shared with TRBD1. The germline gives CDR1 SGHVS, CDR2 FNYEAQ. The CDR3 runs to 14 residues. The V and J ends lost 1 base and 8 bases, in that order; junction bases with no gene match: 7.

The gene calls are TRBV2 and TRBJ2-7; 10 bases are shared with TRBD1. Trimming at V came to 6 bases and at J to 1 base, leaving 3 bases not matched to a gene. Germline V gives CDR1 SNHLY, CDR2 FYNNEI. The CDR3 consists of 14 residues. The CDR3 region is CASRMDRGSYEQYF. CDR3 coding DNA: TGTGCCAGCAGGATGGACAGGGGGTCCTACGAGCAGTACTTC.

The V call is TRBV10-2, the J call TRBJ1-4, with 7 nucleotides matching TRBD1. Germline V CDR1 and CDR2: WSHSY, SAAADI. V lost 5 bases to trimming and J lost 0 bases; unmatched junction nucleotides: 15. The CDR3 consists of 19 residues. In DNA, the CDR3 is TGCGCCAGCAGTACGCATAGACGACAGGGACGCACAACTAATGAAAAACTGTTTTTT. Its translation: CASSTHRRQGRTTNEKLFF.

This clone was seen a single time. This chain uses TRBV5-1 with TRBJ2-1; 8 bases match TRBD1. The junction had 1 base not matched to a gene; V was cut back by 3 bases and J by 2 bases. CDR3 size: 14 residues. The germline V gene has CDR1 SGHRS and CDR2 YFSETQ. DNA of the CDR3: TGCGCCAGCAGCTCCAGGGGGCCCTACAATGAGCAGTTCTTC. Translating it yields CASSSRGPYNEQFF.

The chain links TRBV2 to TRBJ2-5, with unresolved D. The V end was cut by 5 bases, the J end by 3 bases, with 7 bases between. This CDR3 is 12 amino acids long. Germline CDR1 reads SNHLY; CDR2 reads FYNNEI. In DNA form, the CDR3 reads TGTGCCAGCAGTACCCTAAAAGAGACCCAGTACTTC. Its protein is CASSTLKETQYF.

This clone was seen once. The chain is built from TRBV28 and TRBJ2-2, with 9 bases fitting TRBD1. The germline V gene encodes CDR1 MDHEN and CDR2 SYDVKM. V dropped 7 bases and J dropped 13; count of bases not matched to a gene: 13. The CDR3 has 14 amino acids. In DNA, the CDR3 is TGTGCCAGCAAGTCGGGACAGGGTTCTTCCGCGCTGTTTTTT. It is translated as CASKSGQGSSALFF.

V is TRBV7-9 and J is TRBJ1-2; no definite D call. Germline V gene sequence: CDR1 SEHNR, CDR2 FQNEAQ (reference sequence). The V end lost 1 base, the J end lost 8 bases, and 11 bases lay between the germline ends. The CDR3 contains 13 residues. This CDR3 reads CASSLGRVEGYTF. Written as DNA, the CDR3 is TGTGCCAGCAGCTTAGGGAGGGTTGAAGGCTACACCTTC.

The rearrangement uses TRBV19 and TRBJ2-7, with 9 positions matching TRBD2. CDR1 and CDR2 (germline): LNHDA, SQIVND (reference sequence). The CDR3 runs to 15 residues. After removal of 5 bases from V and 4 bases from J, the junction contained 9 bases not matched to a gene. CDR3 DNA: TGTGCCAGTAGTTTGGGGCTGCGGGGGGGTTACGAGCAGTACTTC. Its protein product is CASSLGLRGGYEQYF.

This clone was picked up a small number of times. The genes are TRBV12-5 and TRBJ1-1; perhaps TRBD1 as D (5 bases). Deletions cut 6 bases from V and 4 bases from J, with 9 bases between. Germline V CDR1 and CDR2: LGHNT, FRNRAP. The length of the CDR3 is 12 residues. CDR3 region: CASGMTVTEAFF. The CDR3 DNA is TGTGCTAGTGGGATGACAGTCACTGAAGCTTTCTTT.

The chain couples TRBV19 to TRBJ2-7, with a tentative D call TRBD1 (5 bases). The CDR3 is 16 residues long. Germline V gene data show CDR1 as LNHDA and CDR2 as SQIVND (reference sequence). Trimming cost V 0 bases and J 2 bases, with 14 bases left between them. The CDR3 spells CASSIDYRTATYEQYF. CDR3 coding DNA: TGTGCCAGTAGTATAGATTACAGGACGGCCACCTACGAGCAGTACTTC.

Regarding this clone: The junction differs from germline at one of its ends, possibly a read error. The chain carries TRBV9 and TRBJ1-5; 8 bases align to TRBD1. There are 17 residues in the CDR3. Germline V gives CDR1 SGDLS, CDR2 YYNGEE. In DNA, the CDR3 is TGTGCCAGCAGCGTAGAAGGCGGAGTGGGGGTTGGACAGGGAGAGGATTTT. It codes for CASSVEGGVGVGQGEDF.

This clone was observed a few times. The chain combines TRBV7-6 with TRBJ1-1; possible D gene TRBD1, 6 bases. V was pared by 4 bases and J by 4 bases, with 16 bases between. Per germline, CDR1 SGHVS and CDR2 FNYEAQ. CDR3 size: 15 residues. The CDR3 here is CASSSSPRGSTEAFF. CDR3 nucleotide sequence: TGTGCCAGCAGCTCGTCCCCCAGGGGAAGCACTGAAGCTTTCTTT.